This TCR beta chain is from a study of shared clonotypes between healthy human individuals. Study-wide results and caveats: Clonotype sharing among donors, it was expected, would be affected by sequencing depth. Sharing across four donors was highest in naive CD4 (about 5%) and lowest in memory CD8 (around 0.4%).

Generated by immunoSEQ multiplex PCR, the TCRdb table keeps only in-frame clones and is missing some. The sample holds roughly 640,000 clones, under 80% seen once. About this clone: What it binds is not known.

Germline V gene sequence: CDR1 MGHRA, CDR2 YSYEKL. With 1 base clipped from V and 9 bases from J, the junction kept 9 bases outside the gene matches. CDR3 length equals 17 residues. V gene TRBV4-1 combines with J gene TRBJ1-6; 10 bases are shared with TRBD1. This TCR derives from a woman younger than 45 in good health. The sample was memory CD4+ T cells sorted from blood. Regarding subset: CD45RA-negative fraction. In DNA form, the CDR3 reads TGCGCCAGCAGCCAAGCTAGCGGACAGGGGGGATTTTCACCCCTCCACTTT. This sequence encodes CASSQASGQGGFSPLHF.